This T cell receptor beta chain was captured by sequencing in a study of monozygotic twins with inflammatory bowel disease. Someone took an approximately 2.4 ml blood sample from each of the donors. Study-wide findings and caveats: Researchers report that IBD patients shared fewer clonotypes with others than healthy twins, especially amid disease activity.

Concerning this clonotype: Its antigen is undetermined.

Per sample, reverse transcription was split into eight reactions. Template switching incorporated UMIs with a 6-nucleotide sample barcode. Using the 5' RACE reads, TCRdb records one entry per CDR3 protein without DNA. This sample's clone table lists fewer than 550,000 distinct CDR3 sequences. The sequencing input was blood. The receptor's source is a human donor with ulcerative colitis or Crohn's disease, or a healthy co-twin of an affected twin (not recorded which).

CDR3 loop: CSGGTGVEGYTF. The genes are TRBV29-1 and TRBJ1-2; TCRdb lists TRBD1, though no DNA is available to test this call. The CDR3 is 12 residues long. Germline values: CDR1 SQVTM, CDR2 ANQGSEA.